Following are 22 T cell receptor beta chains from one sample sequenced in a study of tumor T cells in aggressive B-cell lymphoma. Here immunoSEQ multiplex PCR was the method, and the copy in TCRdb shows in-frame clones only, minus some. This sample yields 9,500 to 10,000 clones, of which around 85% are seen a single time; about 4% belongs to the top ten. Sample: tumor tissue. The receptors stem from an adult with diffuse large B cell lymphoma.

This clone was recorded only once. The chain combines TRBV18 with TRBJ1-5; 8 bases are shared with TRBD1. V shed 6 bases and J 6 bases; nucleotides not matched to a gene: 7. CDR3 length: 14 amino acids. CDR1 is KGHSH, CDR2 LQKENI, per germline. In DNA, the CDR3 is TGTGCCAGCTCGCCAGGACAGGGAGGTCAGCCCCAGCATTTT. This codes for CASSPGQGGQPQHF. Complete variable domain (other parts from reference TRBV18 and TRBJ1-5): NAGVMQNPRHLVRRRGQEARLRCSPMKGHSHVYWYRQLPEEGLKFMVYLQKENIIDESGMPKERFSAEFPKEGPSILRIQQVVRGDSAAYFCASSPGQGGQPQHFGDGTRLSIL.

CDR3 in amino acids: CASSMGLAGEETQYF. CDR3 in DNA: TGTGCCAGCAGCATGGGACTAGCAGGAGAAGAGACCCAGTACTTC. This sequence joins TRBV5-4 and TRBJ2-5; 9 bases agree with TRBD2. This CDR3 is 15 amino acids long. The trim removed 4 bases at V and 3 bases at J, leaving 7 bases unmatched. Germline V CDR1 and CDR2: SGHNT, YYREEE (reference sequence).

The J gene is TRBJ2-7, the V gene TRBV10-3; possibly TRBD1 for D (6 bases). V lost 0 bases and J 4 bases, leaving 10 bases between the germline ends. CDR1 is ENHRY, CDR2 SYGVKD, per germline. CDR3 length: 14 amino acids. The chain's CDR3 is CAISESYRVYEQYF. CDR3 in DNA: TGTGCCATCAGTGAGTCTTACAGGGTTTACGAGCAGTACTTC.

The chain has TRBV5-4 and TRBJ1-1; D is unresolved. Germline V gene sequence: CDR1 SGHNT, CDR2 YYREEE (reference sequence). The CDR3 has 13 amino acids. The V end lost 0 bases, the J end lost 6 bases, and 9 bases lay between the germline ends. The CDR3 reads CASSLGHEAEAFF. DNA of the CDR3: TGTGCCAGCAGCTTGGGCCATGAGGCTGAAGCTTTCTTT.

The chain uses TRBV15 and TRBJ2-7; TRBD2 matches at 8 bases. Germline V gives CDR1 LNHNV, CDR2 YYDKDF (reference sequence). The CDR3 is 16 amino acids. Unmatched junction bases numbered 7, after V lost 0 bases and J lost 3 bases. DNA for the CDR3: TGTGCCACCAGCAGAGACGTGGTAGCGGGAATCTACGAGCAGTACTTC. This codes for CATSRDVVAGIYEQYF. The whole variable domain, filled in from reference TRBV15 and TRBJ2-7, reads DAMVIQNPRYQVTQFGKPVTLSCSQTLNHNVMYWYQQKSSQAPKLLFHYYDKDFNNEADTPDNFQSRRPNTSFCFLDIRSPGLGDTAMYLCATSRDVVAGIYEQYFGPGTRLTVT.

This chain uses TRBV10-3 with TRBJ2-2; 7 positions agree with TRBD1. After removal of 2 bases from V and 5 bases from J, the junction contained 11 bases not matched to a gene. Looked up from germline, CDR1 is ENHRY and CDR2 is SYGVKD. This CDR3 contains 17 residues. This CDR3 is CAISEPDLTRGTGELFF. The CDR3 DNA sequence: TGTGCCATCAGTGAGCCCGATTTGACCAGGGGGACCGGGGAGCTGTTTTTT.

The chain carries TRBV27 and TRBJ1-6, with 10 bases fitting TRBD1. CDR3 length: 14 residues. V shed 4 bases and J 11 bases; nucleotides not matched to a gene: 5. In germline, CDR1 is MNHEY, CDR2 SMNVEV (reference sequence). The CDR3 DNA is TGTGCCAGCAGTTCCAGGACAGGGGGGACACCCCTCCACTTT. It codes for CASSSRTGGTPLHF.

The chain employs TRBV5-5 and TRBJ1-3, with D unresolved. From germline, CDR1 is SGHKS and CDR2 YYEKEE (reference sequence). CDR3 length equals 15 residues. V shed 0 bases and J shed 0 bases, with 7 bases lying between them. The CDR3 DNA reads TGTGCCAGCAGCTTGGGGCCCAACTCTGGAAACACCATATATTTT. Translating it yields CASSLGPNSGNTIYF.

The V call is TRBV7-9, the J call TRBJ1-1, with a tentative D call TRBD1 (6 bases). The V end lost 3 bases, the J end lost 1 base, and 6 bases lay between the germline ends. Germline values: CDR1 SEHNR, CDR2 FQNEAQ (reference sequence). The CDR3 is made up of 13 amino acids. The CDR3 DNA reads as TGTGCCAGCAGCTTGGGACAGAACACTGAAGCTTTCTTT. The encoded protein is CASSLGQNTEAFF.

The genes are TRBV9 and TRBJ2-3; D is ambiguous. The CDR3 has 12 amino acids. Between the trimmed V and J ends, which lost 4 bases and 2 bases, there was a span of 5 bases. Germline V gene lookup returns CDR1 SGDLS and CDR2 YYNGEE. The CDR3 region is CASSPDTDTQYF. CDR3 nucleotide sequence: TGTGCCAGCAGCCCAGACACAGATACGCAGTATTTT.

The rearrangement links TRBV6-5 to TRBJ2-7, with D possibly matching TRBD1 (6 bases). V shed 4 bases and J shed 3 bases, with 13 bases lying between them. Germline V gene lookup returns CDR1 MNHEY and CDR2 SVGAGI. This CDR3 region has 14 residues. CDR3 in DNA: TGTGCCAGCAGTTTATCAGGGGTTGGCTACGAGCAGTACTTC. The encoded protein is CASSLSGVGYEQYF.

The chain joins TRBV6-5 to TRBJ1-5; 8 bases match TRBD1. CDR1 and CDR2 from the germline V gene are MNHEY and SVGAGI. CDR3 length equals 13 residues. J lost 6 bases, V lost 5 bases, and 3 bases had no gene match. CDR3: CASSPGGRQPQHF. CDR3 nucleotides: TGTGCCAGCAGTCCAGGGGGCCGTCAGCCCCAGCATTTT.

V gene TRBV5-1 combines with J gene TRBJ2-2, with D possibly being TRBD2 (6 bases). Germline CDR1 SGHRS, CDR2 YFSETQ. V was pared by 4 bases and J by 4 bases, with 11 bases between. The CDR3 runs to 14 residues. CDR3: CASSPGTFTGELFF. The CDR3 DNA reads TGCGCCAGCAGCCCCGGGACTTTCACCGGGGAGCTGTTTTTT.

The CDR3 loop reads CASSRDRVDQPQHF. The DNA of the CDR3 is TGTGCCAGCAGCCGCGACAGGGTGGATCAGCCCCAGCATTTT. This chain joins TRBV4-2 and TRBJ1-5; TRBD1 matches at 7 bases. This CDR3 contains 14 residues. Germline V lookup: CDR1 LGHNA, CDR2 YNFKEQ. V was clipped by 4 bases and J by 5 bases; unmatched bases: 5.

The table lists this clone with a count of one. The rearrangement links TRBV29-1 to TRBJ2-6; 8 bases line up with TRBD1. Per germline, CDR1 SQVTM and CDR2 ANQGSEA. The CDR3 contains 16 residues. Germline trimming cut 4 bases from V and 2 bases from J; bases unmatched to any gene: 7. The CDR3 sequence is CSVGGQGKTGANVLTF. CDR3 coding DNA: TGCAGCGTTGGCGGACAGGGAAAAACTGGGGCCAACGTCCTGACTTTC.

This clone was seen a few times. The chain joins TRBV6-4 to TRBJ2-2, with 13 bases fitting TRBD2. Germline-derived CDR1 and CDR2 are MRHNA and SNTAGT. The CDR3 has 15 residues. Trimming at V came to 7 bases and at J to 5 bases, leaving 4 bases not matched to a gene. For the CDR3, the DNA is TGTGCCAGCACTCGACTAGCGGGAGGAACCGGGGAGCTGTTTTTT. This encodes CASTRLAGGTGELFF.

DNA for the CDR3: TGTGCCAGCAGTTACGGTGGCGGCACCGGGGAGCTGTTTTTT. Translated, it gives CASSYGGGTGELFF. The chain joins TRBV6-6 to TRBJ2-2; D unclear. In germline, CDR1 is MNHNY, CDR2 SVGAGI (reference sequence). Deletions cut 2 bases from V and 4 bases from J, with 8 bases between. This CDR3 has 14 amino acids.

This clone occurred once. The chain joins TRBV6-6 to TRBJ2-1, with TRBD1 matching over 9 bases. Unmatched junction bases numbered 8, after V lost 3 bases and J lost 5 bases. The CDR3 is made up of 16 amino acids. CDR1 is MNHNY, CDR2 SVGAGI, per germline (reference sequence). The chain's CDR3 is CASSYPPGQGDNEQFF. The CDR3, as DNA: TGTGCCAGCAGTTATCCTCCGGGACAGGGAGACAATGAGCAGTTCTTC.

The rearrangement joins TRBV5-1 to TRBJ2-7, with 11 bases lining up with TRBD2. CDR3 length: 18 residues. Germline V lookup: CDR1 SGHRS, CDR2 YFSETQ. With 3 bases clipped from V and 5 bases from J, the junction kept 16 bases outside the gene matches. CDR3 DNA sequence: TGCGCCAGCAGCTCGGCTCGGCTACTAGCGGGAGTATTAGACGAGCAGTACTTC. It codes for CASSSARLLAGVLDEQYF.

The chain combines TRBV5-1 with TRBJ2-7; perhaps TRBD1 as D (7 bases). V lost 4 bases to trimming and J lost 5 bases, with 13 bases between them. The CDR3 is 13 amino acids. CDR1 is SGHRS and CDR2 is YFSETQ in the germline V gene. In nucleotides, the CDR3 is TGCGCCAGCAGCCCGGAGGGGGCCCACGAGCAGTACTTC. This codes for CASSPEGAHEQYF.

The chain has TRBV5-1 and TRBJ2-1, with 8 bases identical to TRBD1. The CDR3 is 14 residues long. Germline loops: CDR1 SGHRS, CDR2 YFSETQ. Trimming removed 4 bases from V and 5 bases from J; junction bases left unmatched: 5. CDR3 region: CASSLRTGNNEQFF. DNA for the CDR3: TGCGCCAGCAGCCTCCGGACAGGGAACAATGAGCAGTTCTTC.

The chain is built from TRBV2 and TRBJ2-1, with D maybe TRBD1 (5 bases). CDR3 length: 12 amino acids. The V gene lost 4 bases and the J gene lost 8 bases, with 9 bases spanning the gap. Looked up from germline, CDR1 is SNHLY and CDR2 is FYNNEI. The CDR3 DNA reads as TGTGCCAGCAGTGGGAAGGGGTATGAGCAGTTCTTC. This codes for CASSGKGYEQFF.